The sample holds many counts of the clone carrying this TCR beta chain. What it binds is unknown. Arm-PCR of CDR3 regions and iRepertoire HTBI primers were the basis on which TCR beta libraries were built. TCRdb re-called the multiplex PCR reads with MiXCR, one entry per CDR3 protein. The sample has nearly 350,000 distinct CDR3 sequences, 15% to 20% seen once. The sample originates from a study of regulatory T cells in long-lasting Graves disease. Study-wide results and caveats: Persistent disease preferred TRBV28, TRBJ1-2 and TRBJ2-5; new disease, TRBV20-1 and TRBJ2-1. Clonotypes that were public and shared totalled about 2,500 in persistent patients versus 900 to 1,000 in new patients.

The CDR3 is 13 amino acids. Trimming took off 4 bases at V and 5 bases at J, with 11 bases between the two ends. The time point is: persistent/refractory GD, antithyroid drugs over 5 years with positive TRAb. PBMCs were the source of the RNA used for TCR sequencing. Patients met American Thyroid Association criteria for Graves' disease. This clonotype was obtained from a female donor with Graves disease. The chain is built from TRBV12-3 or TRBV12-4 and TRBJ2-5; a possible D gene is TRBD2 (5 bases). This sample comprised peripheral blood mononuclear cells (PBMCs), obtained when the disease was refractory, from a patient treated with antithyroid drugs. CDR3 in DNA: TGTGCCAGCAGTTCGCTTAGGACTGAGACCCAGTACTTC. Its translation is CASSSLRTETQYF.